This T cell receptor (beta chain) comes out of a study of Ad26.COV2.S vaccination and SARS-CoV-2 variants. The wider study: Each vaccinee took Ad26.COV2.S intramuscularly, once or twice 56 days apart.

Profiling relied on immunoSEQ multiplex PCR, and the TCRdb table lists in-frame clones only, not all of them. This sample has around 450,000 clones, with approximately 89% found just once. Germline lookup yields CDR1 MGHDK and CDR2 SYGVNS. CDR3 length: 14 amino acids. With 6 bases clipped from V and 2 bases from J, the junction kept 4 bases outside the gene matches. Treatment in this sample: some 19 received Ad26.COV2.S at low or high dose, single or two shots; roughly five received placebo; per-sample allocation not given. It was on day 63 after the first vaccine or placebo injection that samples were taken. An Ad26 vector expressing Wuhan-strain SARS-CoV-2 spike served as the vaccine.

This receptor was taken from a person between 18 and 65 years old who received the Ad26.COV2.S COVID-19 vaccine or a placebo. The chain employs TRBV25-1 and TRBJ2-1; TRBD2 aligns across 7 bases. The specimen comprised peripheral blood, sampled in a trial of Ad26.COV2.S vaccine versus placebo. CDR3 residues: CASSEGLAYNEQFF. Written as DNA, the CDR3 is TGTGCCAGCAGCGAAGGACTAGCCTACAATGAGCAGTTCTTC.